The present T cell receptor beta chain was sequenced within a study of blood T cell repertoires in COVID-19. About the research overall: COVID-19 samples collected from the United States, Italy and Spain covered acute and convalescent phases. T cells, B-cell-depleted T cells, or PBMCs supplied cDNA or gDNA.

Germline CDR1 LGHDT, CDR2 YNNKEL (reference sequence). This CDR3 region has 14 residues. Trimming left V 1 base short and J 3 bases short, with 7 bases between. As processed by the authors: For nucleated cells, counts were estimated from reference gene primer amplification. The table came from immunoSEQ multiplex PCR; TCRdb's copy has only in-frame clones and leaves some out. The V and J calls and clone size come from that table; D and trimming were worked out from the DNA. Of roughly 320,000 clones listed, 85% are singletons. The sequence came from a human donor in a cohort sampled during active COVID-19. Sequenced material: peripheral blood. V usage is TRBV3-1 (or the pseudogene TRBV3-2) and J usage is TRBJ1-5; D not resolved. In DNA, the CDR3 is TGTGCCAGCAGCCAAGGGTACACCAATCAGCCCCAGCATTTT. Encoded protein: CASSQGYTNQPQHF.